This note documents a single TCR beta chain sequence. This entry belongs to a study of blood T cell repertoires in COVID-19. The assay was immunoSEQ multiplex PCR, and TCRdb's table has in-frame clones only and misses some. The table has roughly 41,000 clones, 84% seen once. This clonotype was sampled from a man in his 60s with COVID-19, enrolled during active disease. The material sequenced was peripheral blood.

The CDR3 sequence: CACTGTANTEAFF. The CDR3 DNA sequence: TGTGCCTGTACCGGGACAGCTAACACTGAAGCTTTCTTT. The chain uses TRBV30 and TRBJ1-1; 7 bases agree with TRBD1. The CDR3 is made up of 13 amino acids. The germline V gene has CDR1 GTSNPN and CDR2 SVGIG (reference sequence). V was pared by 6 bases and J by 2 bases, with 6 bases of the junction left unmatched.